This T cell receptor beta chain was documented in a study of T cells after yellow fever vaccination. Study-wide points: Sorted repertoires could include abundant contaminating clonotypes from bulk cells. Peaking faster, on day 5 versus 15, the secondary response was nonetheless weaker. After the booster, approximately 96% of CD4 and around nine tenths of CD8 primary-response clones were re-detected.

V was pared by 6 bases and J by 0 bases, with 16 bases between. Germline V gene lookup returns CDR1 DFQATT and CDR2 SNEGSKA (reference sequence). The CDR3 length is 15 residues. They built TCR cDNA with 5'RACE template switching, a step that put in a universal primer site and UMIs. TCRdb recomputed calls from the 5' RACE reads with MiXCR, one row per CDR3 protein. The sample lists approximately 510,000 distinct CDR3 sequences; roughly a fifth were seen once. On this clonotype itself: What it binds is unknown.

The clonotype was recovered from a man between 18 and 35 years old who received the YFV17D yellow fever vaccine. Sequenced here: PBMCs, sampled 21 days after the first yellow fever vaccination. This chain links TRBV20-1 with TRBJ2-3; maybe TRBD1 (5 bases). DNA of the CDR3: TGCAGTGCCCATCACACGACAGAGAGCACAGATACGCAGTATTTT. Translation: CSAHHTTESTDTQYF.